A single TCR beta chain is shown here with its context. Its antigen is still unknown. Treatment: around 19 received Ad26.COV2.S at low or high dose, single or two shots; 5 received placebo; per-sample allocation not given. The investigators took samples on day 63 after the first vaccine or placebo injection. Participants' vaccine, an Ad26 vector, delivered Wuhan-strain SARS-CoV-2 spike. The CDR3 is 13 residues long. The germline V gene encodes CDR1 LNHNV and CDR2 YYDKDF (reference sequence). Trimming took 4 bases from V and 6 from J; bases not matched to a gene: 3. The data originate from a study of Ad26.COV2.S vaccination and SARS-CoV-2 variants. Whole-study findings and limits: People given the vaccine had a wider spike-specific TCR breadth than placebo recipients did.

Data came from immunoSEQ multiplex PCR; TCRdb stores just in-frame clones and leaves some out. This table has approximately 300,000 clones, around 85% appearing once. The sequence came from a person aged 18-65 years who received the Ad26.COV2.S COVID-19 vaccine or a placebo. The source was peripheral blood, collected in a trial of Ad26.COV2.S vaccine versus placebo. V usage is TRBV15 and J usage is TRBJ1-2; 9 nucleotides align to TRBD1. CDR3 sequence: CATSKQGADGYTF. The CDR3 DNA is TGTGCCACCAGCAAACAGGGGGCTGATGGCTACACCTTC. The variable domain in full, completed from reference TRBV15 and TRBJ1-2, reads DAMVIQNPRYQVTQFGKPVTLSCSQTLNHNVMYWYQQKSSQAPKLLFHYYDKDFNNEADTPDNFQSRRPNTSFCFLDIRSPGLGDTAMYLCATSKQGADGYTFGSGTRLTVV.